These T cell receptor beta chains were read from a single sample in a study of T-cell reconstitution after alpha-beta-depleted transplantation in children. TCRdb reprocessed the PCR reads with MiXCR, giving one entry per CDR3 protein. Here the sample spans around 400,000 distinct CDR3 sequences, approximately 10% being singletons. The sample in question was PBMCs from the stem cell graft donor, obtained from the stem cell graft. These receptors all come from a human donor who donated a stem cell graft to a child with acute myeloid leukemia. Each CDR3 is given with its conserved first and last residue.

j_call | v_call | cdr3_length | cdr3_aa
TRBJ2-6 | TRBV2 | 18 | CATRSGDRGFSGANVLTF
TRBJ2-3 | TRBV5-1 | 17 | CASSLVQGAGGRNTQYF
TRBJ1-1 | TRBV7-9 | 15 | CASSLGDRGNTEAFF
TRBJ2-5 | TRBV2 | 15 | CASSAASGRGETQYF
TRBJ1-1 | TRBV25-1 | 13 | CASRGDVRYEAFF
TRBJ2-5 | TRBV29-1 | 14 | CSGGGRGGGETQYF
TRBJ1-4 | TRBV5-1 | 14 | CASSLKGMAEKLFF
TRBJ1-1 | TRBV5-1 | 14 | CASSLRSGNTEAFF
TRBJ1-5 | TRBV12-3/TRBV12-4 | 14 | CASSFSGGGQPQHF
TRBJ2-1 | TRBV5-5 | 15 | CASSLESSVFNEQFF
TRBJ2-5 | TRBV9 | 14 | CASSVGAGQGTQYF
TRBJ2-5 | TRBV12-3/TRBV12-4 | 14 | CASREQGKQETQYF
TRBJ2-7 | TRBV4-1 | 21 | CASSQQELGTGWTSGMNEQYF
TRBJ1-1 | TRBV6-1 | 14 | CASSRGDLRAEAFF
TRBJ2-3 | TRBV28 | 14 | CASSSIAGRNTQYF
TRBJ1-1 | TRBV6-1 | 14 | CASSPIKGGEEAFF
TRBJ2-1 | TRBV9 | 14 | CASSVDPGYNEQFF
TRBJ2-1 | TRBV12-3/TRBV12-4 | 18 | CASSLSGRASRSYNEQFF
TRBJ2-2 | TRBV27 | 14 | CASSFGTGQDGLFF
TRBJ2-1 | TRBV6-5 | 15 | CASSYSNWGYNEQFF
TRBJ2-3 | TRBV5-1 | 13 | CASTGTGADTQYF
TRBJ1-2 | TRBV29-1 | 11 | CSVGTDYGYTF
TRBJ2-5 | TRBV19 | 13 | CASSISEVGTQYF
TRBJ2-6 | TRBV5-1 | 15 | CASSFTGVGANVLTF
TRBJ1-5 | TRBV5-6 | 15 | CASSLRPGVGQPQHF
TRBJ1-1 | TRBV9 | 15 | CASSAVVAGTVGAFF
TRBJ2-2 | TRBV5-6 | 16 | CASSDPLAPGTGELFF
TRBJ2-6 | TRBV6-1 | 18 | CASRSRTGYASGANVLTF
TRBJ2-5 | TRBV3-1 | 18 | CASTKGRRLAGNQETQYF
TRBJ2-1 | TRBV20-1 | 14 | CSASIRGGKNEQFF
TRBJ2-4 | TRBV5-1 | 15 | CASSPYKEAKNIQYF
TRBJ2-7 | TRBV29-1 | 18 | CSVSFLPGLAGENYEQYF
TRBJ2-1 | TRBV6-1 | 11 | CASTLPNEQFF
TRBJ1-1 | TRBV5-1 | 13 | CASSLSRQVEAFF
TRBJ2-3 | TRBV20-1 | 14 | CSAPSVQGADTQYF
TRBJ1-2 | TRBV9 | 11 | CASKGNYGYTF
TRBJ1-1 | TRBV20-1 | 11 | CSAPTLTEAFF
TRBJ2-1 | TRBV6-2/TRBV6-3 | 15 | CASSDLAGGPGEQFF
TRBJ2-1 | TRBV20-1 | 15 | CSARDTGKDYNEQFF
TRBJ2-3 | TRBV5-1 | 14 | CASSPEGGTDTQYF
TRBJ2-3 | TRBV12-3/TRBV12-4 | 14 | CASSHRQGTDTQYF
TRBJ1-3 | TRBV5-6 | 16 | CASSLLDRGQRNTIYF
TRBJ2-1 | TRBV5-1 | 18 | CASSGWAKQGSSYNEQFF
TRBJ2-1 | TRBV6-1 | 11 | CASVDSNEQFF
TRBJ1-3 | TRBV29-1 | 16 | CSAQQGAKGSGNTIYF
TRBJ1-4 | TRBV7-9 | 14 | CASSFPQGYEKLFF
TRBJ2-3 | TRBV5-1 | 13 | CASSYRQEDTQYF